This note documents a single TCR beta chain sequence. Its specificity is not known. These donors were members of the 120-subject validation cohort, a group separate from the roughly 700-subject first cohort. Method: immunoSEQ multiplex PCR; TCRdb's copy keeps in-frame clones and lacks some. The sample consists of hundreds of thousands of clones, 70% to 90% of them appearing once. The V gene end was trimmed by 4 bases and the J gene end by 7 bases; junction bases not matched to a gene: 3. This CDR3 region has 14 residues. The V gene's germline CDR1 is SNHLY and CDR2 FYNNEI. These data are taken from a study of cytomegalovirus exposure and HLA in healthy donors. Study-level results: For most TCR sequences rarity was the rule, although some public TCRs occurred in many donors. Later, an analysis found that TCR clusters from the first cohort tended to co-occur in the roughly 130 validation repertoires. The authors listed some 160 TCR beta chains as cytomegalovirus-associated.

The sequenced sample was PBMCs. This TCR came from a woman aged 18-29 years in good health and CMV-seronegative. V is TRBV2 and J is TRBJ2-2; 10 nucleotides match TRBD1. The CDR3 here is CASSADRGLGELFF. The CDR3 DNA is TGTGCCAGCAGTGCCGACAGGGGGCTCGGGGAGCTGTTTTTT.